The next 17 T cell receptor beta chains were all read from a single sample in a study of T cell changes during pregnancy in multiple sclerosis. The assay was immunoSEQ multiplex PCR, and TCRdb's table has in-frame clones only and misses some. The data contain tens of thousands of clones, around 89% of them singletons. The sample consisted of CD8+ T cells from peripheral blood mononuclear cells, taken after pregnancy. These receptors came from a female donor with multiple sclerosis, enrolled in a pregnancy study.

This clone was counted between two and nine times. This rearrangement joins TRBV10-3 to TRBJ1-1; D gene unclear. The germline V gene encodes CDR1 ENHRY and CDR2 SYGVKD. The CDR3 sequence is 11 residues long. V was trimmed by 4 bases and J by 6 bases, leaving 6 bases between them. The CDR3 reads CAISGDAEAFF. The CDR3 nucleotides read TGTGCCATCAGTGGAGATGCTGAAGCTTTCTTT.

CDR3 DNA sequence: TGTGCCAGCAGCAACTACCCGGGACAGGAAAAACTGTTTTTT. Its translation is CASSNYPGQEKLFF. This chain uses TRBV7-9 with TRBJ1-4, with 7 nucleotides matching TRBD1. Trimming at V came to 5 bases and at J to 8 bases, leaving 8 bases not matched to a gene. This CDR3 is built from 14 residues. The germline V gene encodes CDR1 SEHNR and CDR2 FQNEAQ (reference sequence).

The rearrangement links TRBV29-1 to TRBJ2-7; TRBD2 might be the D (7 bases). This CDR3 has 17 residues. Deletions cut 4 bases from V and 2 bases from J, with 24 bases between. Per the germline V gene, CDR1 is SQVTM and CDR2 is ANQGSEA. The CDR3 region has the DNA TGCAGCGTTGGGGCCAGGCGGGAAGCGGGACAAACCTACGAGCAGTACTTC. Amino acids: CSVGARREAGQTYEQYF.

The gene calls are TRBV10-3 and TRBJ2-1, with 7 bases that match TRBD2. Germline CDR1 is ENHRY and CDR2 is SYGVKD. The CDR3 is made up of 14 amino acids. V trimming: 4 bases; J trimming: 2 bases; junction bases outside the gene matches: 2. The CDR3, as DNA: TGTGCCATCAGTGGTACTAGCGCCTACAATGAGCAGTTCTTC. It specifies CAISGTSAYNEQFF.

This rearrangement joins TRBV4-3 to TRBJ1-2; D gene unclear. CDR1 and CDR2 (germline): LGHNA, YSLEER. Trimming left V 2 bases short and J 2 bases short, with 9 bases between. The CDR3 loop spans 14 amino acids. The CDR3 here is CASSQFNGNYGYTF. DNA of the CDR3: TGCGCCAGCAGCCAATTTAACGGGAACTATGGCTACACCTTC.

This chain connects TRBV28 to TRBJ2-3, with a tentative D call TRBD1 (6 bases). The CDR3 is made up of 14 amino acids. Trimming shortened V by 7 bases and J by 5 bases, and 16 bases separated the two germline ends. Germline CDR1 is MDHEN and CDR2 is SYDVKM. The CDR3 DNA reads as TGTGCCAGCAAGGGGGACGGAATTATAGATACGCAGTATTTT. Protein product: CASKGDGIIDTQYF.

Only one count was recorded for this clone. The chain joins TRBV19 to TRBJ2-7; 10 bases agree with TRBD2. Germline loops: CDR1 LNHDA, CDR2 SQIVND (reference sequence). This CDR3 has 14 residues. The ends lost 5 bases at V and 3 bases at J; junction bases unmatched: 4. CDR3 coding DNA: TGTGCCAGTAGTCTAGCTAGCGGGGGCTACGAGCAGTACTTC. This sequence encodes CASSLASGGYEQYF.

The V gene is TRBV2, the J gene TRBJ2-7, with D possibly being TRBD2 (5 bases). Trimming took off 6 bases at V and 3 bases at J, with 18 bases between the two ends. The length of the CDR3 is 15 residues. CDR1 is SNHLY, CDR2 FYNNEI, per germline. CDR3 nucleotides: TGTGCCAGCAGCGGCGCCGGGATTGCCGTCTACGAGCAGTACTTC. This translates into CASSGAGIAVYEQYF. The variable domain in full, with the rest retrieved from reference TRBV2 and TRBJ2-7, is EPEVTQTPSHQVTQMGQEVILRCVPISNHLYFYWYRQILGQKVEFLVSFYNNEISEKSEIFDDQFSVERPDGSNFTLKIRSTKLEDSAMYFCASSGAGIAVYEQYFGPGTRLTVT.

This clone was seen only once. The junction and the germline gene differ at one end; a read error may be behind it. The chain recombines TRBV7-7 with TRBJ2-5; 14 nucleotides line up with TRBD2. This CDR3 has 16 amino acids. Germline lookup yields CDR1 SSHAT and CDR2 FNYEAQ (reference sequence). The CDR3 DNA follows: TGTGCTAGCAGCTCCCGACTAGCGGGAGGGTTTGAGACCCAGTACTTC. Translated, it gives CASSSRLAGGFETQYF.

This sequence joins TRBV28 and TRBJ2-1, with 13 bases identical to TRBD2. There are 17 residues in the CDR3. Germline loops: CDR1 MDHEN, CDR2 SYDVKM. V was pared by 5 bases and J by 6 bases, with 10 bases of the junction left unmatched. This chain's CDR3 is CASSPLGLAGAGNEQFF. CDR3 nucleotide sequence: TGTGCCAGCAGTCCTCTCGGACTAGCGGGAGCAGGCAATGAGCAGTTCTTC.

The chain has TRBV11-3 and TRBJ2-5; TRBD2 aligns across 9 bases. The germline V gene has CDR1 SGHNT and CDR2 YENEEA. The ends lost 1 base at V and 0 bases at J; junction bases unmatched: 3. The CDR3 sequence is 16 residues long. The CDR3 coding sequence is TGTGCCAGCAGCTTAGGGCGACTAGCGGACCAAGAGACCCAGTACTTC. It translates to CASSLGRLADQETQYF.

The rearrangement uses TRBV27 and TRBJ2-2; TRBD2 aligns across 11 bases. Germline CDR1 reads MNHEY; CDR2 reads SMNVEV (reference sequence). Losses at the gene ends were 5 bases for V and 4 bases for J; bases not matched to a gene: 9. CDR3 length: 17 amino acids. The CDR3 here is CASSLTPGLAATGELFF. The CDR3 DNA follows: TGTGCCAGCAGTCTAACCCCGGGACTAGCGGCCACCGGGGAGCTGTTTTTT.

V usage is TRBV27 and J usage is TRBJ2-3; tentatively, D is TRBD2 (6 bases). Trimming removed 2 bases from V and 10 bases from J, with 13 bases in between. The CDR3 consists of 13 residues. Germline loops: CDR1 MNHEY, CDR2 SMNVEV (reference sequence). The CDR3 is CASSLEGPGAQYF. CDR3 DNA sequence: TGTGCCAGCAGTTTAGAGGGGCCGGGGGCGCAGTATTTT.

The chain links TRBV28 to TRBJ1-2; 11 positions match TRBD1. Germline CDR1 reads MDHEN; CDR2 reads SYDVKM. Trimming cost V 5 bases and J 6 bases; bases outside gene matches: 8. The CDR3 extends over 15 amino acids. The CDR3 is CASSLLGQGEDGYTF. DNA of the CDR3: TGTGCCAGCAGTCTCCTGGGACAGGGGGAAGATGGCTACACCTTC.

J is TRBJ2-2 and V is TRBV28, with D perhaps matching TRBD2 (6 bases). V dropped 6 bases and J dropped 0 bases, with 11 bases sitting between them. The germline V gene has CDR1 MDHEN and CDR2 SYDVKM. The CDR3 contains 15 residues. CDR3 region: CASRPSGANTGELFF. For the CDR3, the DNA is TGTGCCAGCAGGCCGTCGGGGGCGAACACCGGGGAGCTGTTTTTT.

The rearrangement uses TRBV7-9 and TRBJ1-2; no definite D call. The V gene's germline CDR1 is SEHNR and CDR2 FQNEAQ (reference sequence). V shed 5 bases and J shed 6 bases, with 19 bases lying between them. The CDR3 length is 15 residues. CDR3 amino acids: CASSPPSGLENGYTF. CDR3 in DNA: TGTGCCAGCAGCCCACCCTCGGGTCTGGAAAATGGCTACACCTTC. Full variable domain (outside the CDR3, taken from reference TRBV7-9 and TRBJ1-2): DTGVSQNPRHKITKRGQNVTFRCDPISEHNRLYWYRQTLGQGPEFLTYFQNEAQLEKSRLLSDRFSAERPKGSFSTLEIQRTEQGDSAMYLCASSPPSGLENGYTFGSGTRLTVV.

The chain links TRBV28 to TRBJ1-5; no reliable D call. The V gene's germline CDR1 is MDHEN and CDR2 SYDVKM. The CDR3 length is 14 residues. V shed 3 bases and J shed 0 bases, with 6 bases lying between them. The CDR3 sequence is CASSFRYSNQPQHF. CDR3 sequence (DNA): TGTGCCAGCAGTTTTCGGTATAGCAATCAGCCCCAGCATTTT. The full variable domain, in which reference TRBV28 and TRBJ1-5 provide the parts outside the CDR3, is DVKVTQSSRYLVKRTGEKVFLECVQDMDHENMFWYRQDPGLGLRLIYFSYDVKMKEKGDIPEGYSVSREKKERFSLILESASTNQTSMYLCASSFRYSNQPQHFGDGTRLSIL.